The clone carrying this T cell receptor (beta chain) was detected many times. TCRdb processed the 5' RACE reads anew with MiXCR; each CDR3 protein has one entry. The table shows fewer than 85,000 distinct CDR3 sequences, with 11% occurring only once. These data come from a study of early T cells in non-severe SARS-CoV-2 infection. Background on the study: Whole-blood bulk RNA, unsorted, was sequenced, and chains were unpaired.

CDR1 SGDLS and CDR2 YYNGEE come from the germline V gene. The CDR3 extends over 14 amino acids. The V end lost 3 bases, the J end lost 6 bases, and 14 bases lay between the germline ends. This chain uses TRBV9 with TRBJ2-3, with D perhaps assigned TRBD1 or TRBD2 (5 bases each). The material was whole blood, obtained at baseline. This TCR derives from an adult who was a healthcare worker with PCR-confirmed SARS-CoV-2 infection or an uninfected control (not recorded which). CDR3 sequence (DNA): TGTGCCAGCAGCGCAAGAGGGGTGGCGGATACGCAGTATTTT. Translating it yields CASSARGVADTQYF.